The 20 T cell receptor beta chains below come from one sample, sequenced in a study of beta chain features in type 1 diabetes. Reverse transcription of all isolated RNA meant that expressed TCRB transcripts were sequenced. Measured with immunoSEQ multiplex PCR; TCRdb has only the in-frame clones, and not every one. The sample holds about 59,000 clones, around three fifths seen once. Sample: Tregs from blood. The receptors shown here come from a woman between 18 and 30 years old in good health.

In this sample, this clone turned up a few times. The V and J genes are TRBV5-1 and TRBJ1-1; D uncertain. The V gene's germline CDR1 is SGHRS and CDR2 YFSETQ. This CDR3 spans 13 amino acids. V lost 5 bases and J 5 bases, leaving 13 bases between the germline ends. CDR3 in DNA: TGCGCCAGCAGGCCGTCGGGGAGTACTGAAGCTTTCTTT. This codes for CASRPSGSTEAFF.

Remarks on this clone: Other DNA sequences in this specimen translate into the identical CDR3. The CDR3 coding sequence is TGTGCCAGCTCACCACGGGCGGGAAGCTCCTACGAGCAGTACTTC. This gives the protein CASSPRAGSSYEQYF. V and J are TRBV18 and TRBJ2-7, with D possibly being TRBD2 (6 bases). The CDR3 spans 15 residues. Germline V gives CDR1 KGHSH, CDR2 LQKENI. Trimming pared 1 base from V and 0 bases from J, leaving 10 bases between. Full variable domain (missing parts from reference TRBV18 and TRBJ2-7): NAGVMQNPRHLVRRRGQEARLRCSPMKGHSHVYWYRQLPEEGLKFMVYLQKENIIDESGMPKERFSAEFPKEGPSILRIQQVVRGDSAAYFCASSPRAGSSYEQYFGPGTRLTVT.

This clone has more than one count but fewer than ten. The CDR3 sequence is CASSRRGYEQYF. CDR3 sequence (DNA): TGTGCCAGCAGCCGAAGGGGCTACGAGCAGTACTTC. This sequence joins TRBV7-2 and TRBJ2-7; D is perhaps TRBD1 (5 bases). The CDR3 sequence is 12 residues long. The V and J ends lost 5 bases and 3 bases respectively, with 8 bases between them. Germline CDR1 reads SGHTA; CDR2 reads FQGNSA.

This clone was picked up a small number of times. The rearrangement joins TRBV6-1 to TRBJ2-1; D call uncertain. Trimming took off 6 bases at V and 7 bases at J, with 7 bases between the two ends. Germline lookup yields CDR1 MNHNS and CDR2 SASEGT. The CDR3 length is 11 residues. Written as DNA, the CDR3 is TGTGCCAGCAGGGAGAAGAATGAGCAGTTCTTC. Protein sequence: CASREKNEQFF.

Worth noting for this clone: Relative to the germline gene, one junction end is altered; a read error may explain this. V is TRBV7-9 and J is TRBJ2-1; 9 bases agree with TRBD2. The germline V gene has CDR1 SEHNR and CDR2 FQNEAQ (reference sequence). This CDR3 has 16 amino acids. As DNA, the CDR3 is TGTGCCGGCAGCCCGCCCTTATTAGCGGGAGTGGGTGAGCAGTTCTTC. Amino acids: CAGSPPLLAGVGEQFF. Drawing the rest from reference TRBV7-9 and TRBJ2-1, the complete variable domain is DTGVSQNPRHKITKRGQNVTFRCDPISEHNRLYWYRQTLGQGPEFLTYFQNEAQLEKSRLLSDRFSAERPKGSFSTLEIQRTEQGDSAMYLCAGSPPLLAGVGEQFFGPGTRLTVL.

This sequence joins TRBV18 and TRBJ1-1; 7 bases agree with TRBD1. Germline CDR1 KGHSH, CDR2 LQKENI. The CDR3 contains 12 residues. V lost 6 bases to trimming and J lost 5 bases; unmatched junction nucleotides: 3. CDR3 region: CASSYRGTEAFF. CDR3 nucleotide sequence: TGTGCCAGCTCCTACAGGGGAACTGAAGCTTTCTTT.

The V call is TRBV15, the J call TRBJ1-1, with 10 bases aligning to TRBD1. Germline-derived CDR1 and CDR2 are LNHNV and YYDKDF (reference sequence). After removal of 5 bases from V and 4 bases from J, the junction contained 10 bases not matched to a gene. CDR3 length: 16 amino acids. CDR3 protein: CATSATDRGLSTEAFF. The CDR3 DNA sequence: TGTGCCACCAGCGCCACGGACAGGGGGTTGAGCACTGAAGCTTTCTTT.

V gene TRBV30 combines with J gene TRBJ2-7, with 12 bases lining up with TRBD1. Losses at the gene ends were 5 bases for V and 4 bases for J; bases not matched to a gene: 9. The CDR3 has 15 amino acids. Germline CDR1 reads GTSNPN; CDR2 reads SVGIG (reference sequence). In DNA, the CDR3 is TGTGCCTGGGCCCCTCCGGGACAGGGGGCTTACGAGCAGTACTTC. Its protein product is CAWAPPGQGAYEQYF.

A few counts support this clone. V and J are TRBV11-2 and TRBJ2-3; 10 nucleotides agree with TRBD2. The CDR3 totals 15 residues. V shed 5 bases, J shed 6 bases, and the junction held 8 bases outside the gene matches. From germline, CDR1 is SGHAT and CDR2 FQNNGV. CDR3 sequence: CASSPGLAEPDTQYF. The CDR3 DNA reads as TGTGCCAGCAGCCCCGGACTAGCGGAGCCTGATACGCAGTATTTT. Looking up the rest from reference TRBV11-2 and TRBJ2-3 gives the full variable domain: EAGVAQSPRYKIIEKRQSVAFWCNPISGHATLYWYQQILGQGPKLLIQFQNNGVVDDSQLPKDRFSAERLKGVDSTLKIQPAKLEDSAVYLCASSPGLAEPDTQYFGPGTRLTVL.

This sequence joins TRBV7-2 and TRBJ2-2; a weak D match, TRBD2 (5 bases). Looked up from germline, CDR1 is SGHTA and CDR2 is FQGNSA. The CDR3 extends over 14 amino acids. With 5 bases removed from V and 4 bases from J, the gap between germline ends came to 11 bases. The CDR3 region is CASSATRSTGELFF. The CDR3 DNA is TGTGCCAGCAGCGCCACTAGAAGCACCGGGGAGCTGTTTTTT.

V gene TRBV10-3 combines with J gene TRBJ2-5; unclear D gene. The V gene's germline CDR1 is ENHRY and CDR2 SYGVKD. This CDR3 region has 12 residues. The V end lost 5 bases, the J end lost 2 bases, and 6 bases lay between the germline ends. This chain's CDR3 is CAISPRQETQYF. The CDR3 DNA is TGTGCCATCAGTCCTAGGCAAGAGACCCAGTACTTC.

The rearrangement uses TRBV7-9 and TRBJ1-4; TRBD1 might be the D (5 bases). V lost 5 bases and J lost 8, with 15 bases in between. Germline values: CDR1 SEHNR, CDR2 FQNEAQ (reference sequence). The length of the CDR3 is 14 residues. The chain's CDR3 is CASSPRGLGEKLFF. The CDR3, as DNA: TGTGCCAGCAGCCCTAGGGGACTTGGGGAAAAACTGTTTTTT.

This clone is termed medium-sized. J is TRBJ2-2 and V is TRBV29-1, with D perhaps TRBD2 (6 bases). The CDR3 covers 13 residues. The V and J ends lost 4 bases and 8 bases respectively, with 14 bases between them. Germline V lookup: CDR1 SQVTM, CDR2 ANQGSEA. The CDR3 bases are TGCAGCGTTGGTACCCGCGGGGCAGGGGAGCTGTTTTTT. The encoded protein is CSVGTRGAGELFF.

CDR3 loop: CASSYRGQNEKLFF. The CDR3 nucleotides read TGTGCCAGCAGCTACCGGGGACAAAATGAAAAACTGTTTTTT. The gene calls are TRBV21-1 and TRBJ1-4; the table's D call of TRBD1 was not tested on the DNA. TRBV21-1 represents a pseudogene. The CDR3 has 14 amino acids.

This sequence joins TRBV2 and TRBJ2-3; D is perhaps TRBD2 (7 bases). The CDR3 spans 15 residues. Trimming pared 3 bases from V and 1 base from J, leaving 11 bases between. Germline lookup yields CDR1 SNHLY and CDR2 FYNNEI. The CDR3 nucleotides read TGTGCCAGCAGTGATGGGGGGGCAGGCACAGATACGCAGTATTTT. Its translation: CASSDGGAGTDTQYF.

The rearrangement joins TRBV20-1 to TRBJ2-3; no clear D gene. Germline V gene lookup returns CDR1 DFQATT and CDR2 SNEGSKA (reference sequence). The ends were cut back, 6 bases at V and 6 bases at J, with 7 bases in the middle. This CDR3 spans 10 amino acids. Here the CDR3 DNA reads TGCAGTGCCAGACGGGATACGCAGTATTTT. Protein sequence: CSARRDTQYF.

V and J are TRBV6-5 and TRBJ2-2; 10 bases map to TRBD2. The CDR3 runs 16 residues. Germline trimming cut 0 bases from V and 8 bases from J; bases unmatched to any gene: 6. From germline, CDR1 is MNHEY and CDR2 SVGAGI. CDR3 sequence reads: CASSYSPLAGTGELFF. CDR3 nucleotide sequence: TGTGCCAGCAGTTACTCGCCACTAGCGGGAACTGGGGAGCTGTTTTTT.

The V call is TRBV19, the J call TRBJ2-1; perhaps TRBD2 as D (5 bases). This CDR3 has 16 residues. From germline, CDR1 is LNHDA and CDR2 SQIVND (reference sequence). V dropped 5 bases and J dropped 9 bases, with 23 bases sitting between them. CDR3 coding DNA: TGTGCCAGTAGTTCCCCCGGTAGGGTGGGAGACGGTGAGCAGTTCTTC. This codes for CASSSPGRVGDGEQFF.

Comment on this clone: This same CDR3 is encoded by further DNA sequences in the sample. The CDR3 spells CASSAWTGQAKNIQYF. In DNA form, the CDR3 reads TGTGCCAGCAGTGCCTGGACAGGGCAAGCCAAAAACATTCAGTACTTC. The rearrangement uses TRBV6-1 and TRBJ2-4; 8 nucleotides line up with TRBD1. Losses at the gene ends were 4 bases for V and 0 bases for J; bases not matched to a gene: 5. The CDR3 covers 16 residues. Germline CDR1 is MNHNS and CDR2 is SASEGT.

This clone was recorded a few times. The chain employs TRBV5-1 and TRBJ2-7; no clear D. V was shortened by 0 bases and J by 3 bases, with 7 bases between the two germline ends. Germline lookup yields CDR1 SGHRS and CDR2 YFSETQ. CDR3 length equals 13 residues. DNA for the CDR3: TGCGCCAGCAGCTTGGACAGCTACTACGAGCAGTACTTC. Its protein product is CASSLDSYYEQYF.